This TCR beta chain was sequenced in a study of blood T cell repertoires in COVID-19. Assay used: immunoSEQ multiplex PCR; TCRdb lists only in-frame clones, some missing. Of about 150,000 clones in the sample, more than 65% were seen once. Sequencing was performed on peripheral blood. The sequence came from a woman aged 80 or over with active or convalescent COVID-19.

This CDR3 is CASSSPLGEAEKLFF. The CDR3, as DNA: TGTGCCAGCAGCTCCCCACTGGGGGAGGCTGAAAAACTGTTTTTT. This rearrangement joins TRBV7-9 to TRBJ1-4; TRBD1 is a possible D gene (5 bases). The V end was cut by 4 bases, the J end by 7 bases, with 16 bases between. Germline V gene lookup returns CDR1 SEHNR and CDR2 FQNEAQ (reference sequence). The CDR3 contains 15 residues.